This T cell receptor beta chain was recovered during a study of T cell responses to AZD1222 COVID-19 vaccine. Study-wide findings and caveats: Clonal diversity may have been underestimated, and the donors were mostly white British, with more females than males. Of spike-specific TCRs, nearly half reportedly target regions left unmutated in variants. None of the repertoires were sampled until the peak T cell response had passed.

This CDR3 is 14 amino acids long. Germline assignment: CDR1 LGHDT and CDR2 YNNKEL (reference sequence). Data came from immunoSEQ multiplex PCR; TCRdb stores just in-frame clones and leaves some out. Altogether 80,000 to 100,000 clones are present, about 89% being singletons, with the ten largest covering approximately 10%. A note on this clone: Its target is unknown. An end of the junction differs from the germline gene, which may be a read error.

The analysis combined second doses at about 4 or about 12 weeks. This TCR was sampled from an adult who received the AZD1222 COVID-19 vaccine. The V gene is TRBV3-1 (or the pseudogene TRBV3-2), the J gene TRBJ1-2; 8 nucleotides line up with TRBD1. The sample here was peripheral blood, taken 28 days after the second AZD1222 dose. This CDR3 is CASSPWTGNSGYTF. CDR3 nucleotide sequence: TGTGCCAGCAGCCCATGGACAGGGAACTCTGGCTACACCTTC.